The 32 T cell receptor beta chains given below trace back to one sample, sequenced in a study of blood T cell repertoires in COVID-19. The method was immunoSEQ multiplex PCR; TCRdb's version includes in-frame clones alone and lacks a portion of them. Among about 200,000 clones listed, 86% were seen once. Sample: PBMCs or T cells enriched from blood (not recorded which). The receptors were sampled from a woman aged 25 to 39 who had been exposed to COVID-19.

The chain has TRBV2 and TRBJ1-6, with 7 bases that match TRBD1. J gave up 5 bases and V 3 bases, and 4 bases lay outside the gene matches. CDR1 is SNHLY and CDR2 is FYNNEI in the germline V gene. There are 15 residues in the CDR3. CDR3 residues: CASSDRTGNNSPLHF. The CDR3, as DNA: TGTGCCAGCAGTGATAGGACAGGAAATAATTCACCCCTCCACTTT.

The rearrangement joins TRBV5-4 to TRBJ2-1, with D perhaps TRBD2 (6 bases). Germline V lookup: CDR1 SGHNT, CDR2 YYREEE (reference sequence). Trimming removed 0 bases from V and 6 bases from J, with 16 bases in between. This CDR3 spans 16 amino acids. The CDR3: CASSLGGAGGANEQFF. CDR3 bases: TGTGCCAGCAGCTTGGGGGGCGCGGGCGGGGCCAATGAGCAGTTCTTC.

V gene TRBV6-5 combines with J gene TRBJ1-1; no definite D call. This CDR3 is built from 15 residues. Germline lookup yields CDR1 MNHEY and CDR2 SVGAGI. V shed 8 bases and J shed 1 base, with 17 bases lying between them. The CDR3 sequence is CASSLRVRANTEAFF. The CDR3 DNA reads as TGTGCCAGCTCCCTCCGGGTACGCGCGAACACTGAAGCTTTCTTT.

The V and J genes are TRBV6-2 or TRBV6-3 and TRBJ2-7, with 8 nucleotides matching TRBD2. The CDR3 is 15 residues long. CDR1 and CDR2 from the germline V gene are MNHEY and SVGEGT. Trimming cost V 6 bases and J 2 bases; bases outside gene matches: 9. The CDR3 is CASRYHGGGTYEQYF. The CDR3 DNA reads as TGTGCCAGCAGATACCACGGGGGGGGCACCTACGAGCAGTACTTC.

The V and J genes are TRBV10-3 and TRBJ2-6, with 9 bases identical to TRBD1. V shed 8 bases and J 0 bases; nucleotides not matched to a gene: 8. CDR1 and CDR2 from the germline V gene are ENHRY and SYGVKD. CDR3 length: 17 residues. The CDR3 sequence: CAIGSDRGSSGANVLTF. In nucleotides, the CDR3 is TGTGCCATCGGCTCAGACAGGGGGTCCTCTGGGGCCAACGTCCTGACTTTC.

V usage is TRBV7-2 and J usage is TRBJ1-2; D is possibly TRBD1 (6 bases). V dropped 1 base and J dropped 4 bases, with 22 bases sitting between them. The germline CDR1 and CDR2 sequences are SGHTA and FQGNSA. This CDR3 is 18 amino acids long. This CDR3 is CASSLDRRSTGLGYGYTF. CDR3 bases: TGTGCCAGCAGCTTAGATCGACGTTCAACAGGGCTCGGCTATGGCTACACCTTC. Full variable domain (rest looked up from reference TRBV7-2 and TRBJ1-2): GAGVSQSPSNKVTEKGKDVELRCDPISGHTALYWYRQSLGQGLEFLIYFQGNSAPDKSGLPSDRFSAERTGGSVSTLTIQRTQQEDSAVYLCASSLDRRSTGLGYGYTFGSGTRLTVV.

This clone was seen only a few times. This chain links TRBV7-9 with TRBJ1-4; perhaps TRBD1 as D (6 bases). The germline V and J ends were trimmed by 5 bases and 4 bases, with 11 bases remaining between them. The germline V gene has CDR1 SEHNR and CDR2 FQNEAQ (reference sequence). CDR3 length: 14 residues. CDR3 DNA sequence: TGTGCCAGCAGCGAAGACAGGTTTAATGAAAAACTGTTTTTT. It specifies CASSEDRFNEKLFF.

This clone has only one observation. This chain links TRBV19 with TRBJ2-7; 9 nucleotides match TRBD1. Germline loops: CDR1 LNHDA, CDR2 SQIVND (reference sequence). The CDR3 has 15 amino acids. Trimming removed 6 bases from V and 0 bases from J; junction bases left unmatched: 6. The CDR3 loop reads CASRKDRGSSYEQYF. CDR3 coding DNA: TGTGCCAGTAGAAAGGACAGGGGTAGCTCCTACGAGCAGTACTTC.

The chain recombines TRBV10-3 with TRBJ1-6; the D gene is possibly TRBD1 (6 bases). Germline V CDR1 and CDR2: ENHRY, SYGVKD. Trimming cost V 10 bases and J 6 bases, with 22 bases left between them. The length of the CDR3 is 16 residues. The chain's CDR3 is CATSTAQGNGNSPLHF. The DNA for the CDR3 is TGTGCCACCTCTACGGCCCAGGGGAATGGTAATTCACCCCTCCACTTT.

The chain is built from TRBV11-1 and TRBJ2-5, with 11 bases that match TRBD2. The CDR3 is 16 amino acids. Germline V gene data show CDR1 as SGHAT and CDR2 as FQDESV (reference sequence). V trimming: 5 bases; J trimming: 4 bases; junction bases outside the gene matches: 9. CDR3: CASSVTLAGAGETQYF. The DNA for the CDR3 is TGTGCCAGCAGCGTCACACTAGCGGGGGCGGGAGAGACCCAGTACTTC.

This chain joins TRBV5-1 and TRBJ1-1; 8 bases map to TRBD1. This CDR3 has 15 residues. J lost 3 bases, V lost 4 bases, and 8 bases had no gene match. Germline assignment: CDR1 SGHRS and CDR2 YFSETQ. Here the CDR3 reads CASSGDRSVYTEAFF. CDR3 in DNA: TGCGCCAGCAGCGGGGACAGGTCTGTCTACACTGAAGCTTTCTTT.

This clone has a single count. The chain employs TRBV11-2 and TRBJ2-5; maybe TRBD2 (6 bases). Trimming removed 6 bases from V and 0 bases from J, with 20 bases in between. CDR1 SGHAT and CDR2 FQNNGV come from the germline V gene. The CDR3 loop spans 17 amino acids. The CDR3 sequence is CASSHGAIAVYQETQYF. The CDR3 bases are TGTGCCAGCAGTCATGGGGCAATAGCGGTGTACCAAGAGACCCAGTACTTC.

The chain employs TRBV2 and TRBJ1-2, with 7 bases fitting TRBD1. The germline V gene encodes CDR1 SNHLY and CDR2 FYNNEI. The CDR3 spans 14 residues. J was trimmed by 8 bases and V by 6 bases; bases with no gene match: 12. CDR3 nucleotides: TGTGCCAGCAGCATGGACAGGCCGGTGGGGGGCTACACCTTC. It translates to CASSMDRPVGGYTF.

The chain is built from TRBV20-1 and TRBJ1-6, with a tentative D call TRBD1 (5 bases). V was pared by 3 bases and J by 4 bases, with 10 bases between. Germline loops: CDR1 DFQATT, CDR2 SNEGSKA (reference sequence). The CDR3 has 14 amino acids. The CDR3 DNA reads as TGCAGTGCTAGTCCTCAGGGTTATAATTCACCCCTCCACTTT. As protein: CSASPQGYNSPLHF.

The chain has TRBV9 and TRBJ1-2; TRBD1 matches at 10 bases. Losses at the gene ends were 4 bases for V and 8 bases for J; bases not matched to a gene: 20. Germline-derived CDR1 and CDR2 are SGDLS and YYNGEE. This CDR3 spans 18 amino acids. CDR3 in DNA: TGTGCCAGCAGCCTTACCCTAGGACAGGGGGATGTAGGAAAAGGCTACACCTTC. Protein product: CASSLTLGQGDVGKGYTF. Based on the CDR3 plus reference TRBV9 and TRBJ1-2, the full variable domain is DSGVTQTPKHLITATGQRVTLRCSPRSGDLSVYWYQQSLDQGLQFLIQYYNGEERAKGNILERFSAQQFPDLHSELNLSSLELGDSALYFCASSLTLGQGDVGKGYTFGSGTRLTVV.

V usage is TRBV18 and J usage is TRBJ1-2; D gene unclear. CDR1 KGHSH and CDR2 LQKENI come from the germline V gene. CDR3 length: 14 amino acids. V gave up 3 bases and J gave up 3 bases, with 11 bases separating them. This CDR3 is CASSPSAGDYGYTF. CDR3 nucleotide sequence: TGTGCCAGCTCACCCTCGGCGGGCGACTATGGCTACACCTTC.

DNA for the CDR3: TGCGCCAGCAGCCCGGGAAGAGGGAGGCAAGAGACCCAGTACTTC. Translation gives CASSPGRGRQETQYF. The chain recombines TRBV5-1 with TRBJ2-5; possible D gene TRBD2, 6 bases. The CDR3 contains 15 residues. Germline values: CDR1 SGHRS, CDR2 YFSETQ. V was clipped by 4 bases and J by 2 bases, with 15 bases between them.

J is TRBJ1-2 and V is TRBV29-1; D is possibly TRBD1 (5 bases). Germline assignment: CDR1 SQVTM and CDR2 ANQGSEA. The V end lost 6 bases, the J end lost 1 base, and 6 bases lay between the germline ends. The CDR3 spans 11 residues. The CDR3 nucleotides read TGCAGCGTACAGGTTAACTATGGCTACACCTTC. Translated, it gives CSVQVNYGYTF.

This clone was detected once. The chain uses TRBV6-5 and TRBJ1-6; D remains unclear. V lost 6 bases and J 10 bases, leaving 19 bases between the germline ends. In germline, CDR1 is MNHEY, CDR2 SVGAGI. This CDR3 spans 15 amino acids. The CDR3 reads CASRARDPRGSPLHF. The CDR3 region has the DNA TGTGCCAGCAGGGCCCGAGATCCTAGAGGGTCACCCCTCCACTTT.

In its sample, this clone was seen once. The chain joins TRBV5-8 to TRBJ1-3; 8 bases match TRBD1. There are 16 residues in the CDR3. V lost 0 bases and J lost 0; bases outside the gene matches: 2. CDR1 and CDR2 (germline): SGHTS, YDEGEE. The CDR3 spells CASSLGDRISGNTIYF. The CDR3 nucleotides are TGTGCCAGCAGCTTGGGGGACAGGATCTCTGGAAACACCATATATTTT.

This clone was observed a single time. The chain combines TRBV3-1 (or the pseudogene TRBV3-2) with TRBJ2-1; weak D call: TRBD2 (6 bases). V dropped 5 bases and J dropped 6 bases, with 17 bases sitting between them. This CDR3 comprises 15 residues. Germline V gene sequence: CDR1 LGHDT, CDR2 YNNKEL (reference sequence). The CDR3 DNA sequence: TGTGCCAGCAGCAAGAATCTAGCGAGGGGCAATGAGCAGTTCTTC. This encodes CASSKNLARGNEQFF.

The V and J genes are TRBV12-3 or TRBV12-4 and TRBJ2-3, with a possible D match to TRBD1 (7 bases). The CDR3 has 13 residues. The germline V and J ends were trimmed by 6 bases and 3 bases, with 10 bases remaining between them. The CDR3 here is CASSQGGTDTQYF. Written as DNA, the CDR3 is TGTGCCAGCAGCCAGGGGGGAACAGATACGCAGTATTTT.

The rearrangement joins TRBV5-1 to TRBJ2-3; possibly TRBD1 for D (5 bases). CDR3 length: 15 amino acids. V was cut by 8 bases and J by 0 bases, with 16 bases left in between. From germline, CDR1 is SGHRS and CDR2 YFSETQ. CDR3 in DNA: TGCGCCAGTCTCCTTGGACATCCTAGCACAGATACGCAGTATTTT. Its translation: CASLLGHPSTDTQYF.

This clone showed up just a few times. The V and J genes are TRBV5-6 and TRBJ1-2, with D maybe TRBD1 (5 bases). The V gene lost 3 bases and the J gene lost 6 bases, with 12 bases spanning the gap. This CDR3 spans 13 amino acids. From germline, CDR1 is SGHDT and CDR2 YYEEEE. Here the CDR3 DNA reads TGTGCCAGCAGCTCTACAGGCAGCCATGGCTACACCTTC. It translates to CASSSTGSHGYTF. The full variable domain, its missing parts supplied by reference TRBV5-6 and TRBJ1-2, is DAGVTQSPTHLIKTRGQQVTLRCSPKSGHDTVSWYQQALGQGPQFIFQYYEEEERQRGNFPDRFSGHQFPNYSSELNVNALLLGDSALYLCASSSTGSHGYTFGSGTRLTVV.

The chain uses TRBV9 and TRBJ1-4; TRBD1 aligns across 7 bases. The CDR3 totals 14 residues. Looked up from germline, CDR1 is SGDLS and CDR2 is YYNGEE. J was trimmed by 6 bases and V by 3 bases; bases with no gene match: 5. The CDR3, as DNA: TGTGCCAGCAGCGAGGGACAGTGGGATGAAAAACTGTTTTTT. Amino acids: CASSEGQWDEKLFF.

Regarding this clone: One end of the junction is discordant with germline, which a read error may explain. This rearrangement joins TRBV5-1 to TRBJ1-2, with D perhaps matching TRBD1 (6 bases). The germline gives CDR1 SGHRS, CDR2 YFSETQ. This CDR3 has 12 amino acids. This CDR3 reads CASSLGAHGYTF. CDR3 sequence (DNA): TGCGCCAGCAGTTTGGGGGCTCATGGCTACACCTTC.

This clone was seen only a few times. This chain connects TRBV29-1 to TRBJ1-1; tentative D call: TRBD1 (6 bases). Between the trimmed V and J ends, which lost 5 bases and 1 base, there was a span of 17 bases. The CDR3 extends over 15 amino acids. The germline CDR1 and CDR2 sequences are SQVTM and ANQGSEA. CDR3 DNA: TGCAGCGTTTTTGTCGCAGGGGCTACGAACACTGAAGCTTTCTTT. Residues: CSVFVAGATNTEAFF.

The CDR3 DNA follows: TGCGCCAGCAGCCAAGACAAAGAGCTAGACCACAAACGCACAGATACGCAGTATTTT. Translated: CASSQDKELDHKRTDTQYF. V and J are TRBV4-1 and TRBJ2-3; D is unclear. Germline CDR1 reads MGHRA; CDR2 reads YSYEKL. The CDR3 has 19 amino acids. Trimming removed 0 bases at V and 1 base at J, with 20 bases between.

A single count supports this clone. The gene calls are TRBV29-1 and TRBJ1-1; D is perhaps TRBD1 (6 bases). V dropped 2 bases and J dropped 1 base, with 11 bases sitting between them. Germline V CDR1 and CDR2: SQVTM, ANQGSEA. This CDR3 is 14 amino acids long. The CDR3 DNA reads TGCAGCGTTGAACCCCGGGACAAGAACACTGAAGCTTTCTTT. Its translation: CSVEPRDKNTEAFF.

J is TRBJ1-4 and V is TRBV6-6; 7 bases agree with TRBD1. CDR3 length: 15 residues. The V segment lost 5 bases and the J segment 10 bases; nucleotides outside the gene matches: 13. Germline CDR1 MNHNY, CDR2 SVGAGI (reference sequence). The DNA of the CDR3 is TGTGCCAGCAGTGACCAACAGGGGAACTTCGGAAAACTGTTTTTT. This sequence encodes CASSDQQGNFGKLFF.

V gene TRBV3-1 (or the pseudogene TRBV3-2) combines with J gene TRBJ2-1, with D maybe TRBD1 (5 bases). Germline V gives CDR1 LGHDT, CDR2 YNNKEL (reference sequence). Trimming pared 0 bases from V and 7 bases from J, leaving 16 bases between. CDR3 length: 16 residues. The CDR3 DNA reads TGTGCCAGCAGCCAAGATCTGGCAGGGATCGGGAATGAGCAGTTCTTC. This encodes CASSQDLAGIGNEQFF.

This chain links TRBV2 with TRBJ1-5; 10 bases are a match to TRBD1. The CDR3 is 15 residues long. The ends lost 7 bases at V and 4 bases at J; junction bases unmatched: 7. CDR1 and CDR2 (germline): SNHLY, FYNNEI. CDR3 in DNA: TGTGCCAGCACCTCGGACAGGGGGAGAAATCAGCCCCAGCATTTT. Translated, it gives CASTSDRGRNQPQHF.